This TCR beta chain was found in a study of cytomegalovirus exposure and HLA in healthy donors. Study-wide findings and caveats: High sensitivity and specificity were reportedly achieved when the classifier diagnosed cytomegalovirus status. An analysis done earlier found most TCR beta V segments productive about 90% or about 30% of the time. Among TCR beta chains, those listed as cytomegalovirus-associated numbered around 160. HLA-A and HLA-B allele assignments for most subjects were reportedly predicted accurately using TCR beta sequences.

Primers included in the PCR were 60 Vbeta and 13 Jbeta primers. Sequenced by immunoSEQ multiplex PCR; TCRdb stores in-frame clones only, minus some. The sample lists nearly 200,000 clones, 65% to 85% occurring once. With 5 bases removed from V and 4 bases from J, the gap between germline ends came to 14 bases. This CDR3 is built from 14 residues. The germline gives CDR1 SEHNR, CDR2 FQNEAQ (reference sequence). In the case of this clone: Antigen unknown.

The source is a boy between 2 and 10 years old in good health and CMV-seronegative. V and J are TRBV7-9 and TRBJ1-2; D possibly corresponds to TRBD1 (6 bases). What was sequenced was PBMCs. CDR3: CASSAPQGSYGYTF. The CDR3 DNA follows: TGTGCCAGCAGCGCACCACAGGGCTCCTATGGCTACACCTTC.